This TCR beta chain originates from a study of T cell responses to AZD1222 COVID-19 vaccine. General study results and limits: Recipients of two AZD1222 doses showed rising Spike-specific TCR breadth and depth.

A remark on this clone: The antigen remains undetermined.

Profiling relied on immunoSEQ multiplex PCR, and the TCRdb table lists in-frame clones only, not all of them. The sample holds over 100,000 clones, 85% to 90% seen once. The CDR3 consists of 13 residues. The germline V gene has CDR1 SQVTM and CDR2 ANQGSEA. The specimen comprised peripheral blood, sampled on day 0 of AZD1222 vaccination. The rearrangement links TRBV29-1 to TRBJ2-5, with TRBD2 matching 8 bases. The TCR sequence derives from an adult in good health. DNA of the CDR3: TGCACGCGACGTAGGGGACTAGTTTTGGCCCAGTACTTC. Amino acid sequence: CTRRRGLVLAQYF.